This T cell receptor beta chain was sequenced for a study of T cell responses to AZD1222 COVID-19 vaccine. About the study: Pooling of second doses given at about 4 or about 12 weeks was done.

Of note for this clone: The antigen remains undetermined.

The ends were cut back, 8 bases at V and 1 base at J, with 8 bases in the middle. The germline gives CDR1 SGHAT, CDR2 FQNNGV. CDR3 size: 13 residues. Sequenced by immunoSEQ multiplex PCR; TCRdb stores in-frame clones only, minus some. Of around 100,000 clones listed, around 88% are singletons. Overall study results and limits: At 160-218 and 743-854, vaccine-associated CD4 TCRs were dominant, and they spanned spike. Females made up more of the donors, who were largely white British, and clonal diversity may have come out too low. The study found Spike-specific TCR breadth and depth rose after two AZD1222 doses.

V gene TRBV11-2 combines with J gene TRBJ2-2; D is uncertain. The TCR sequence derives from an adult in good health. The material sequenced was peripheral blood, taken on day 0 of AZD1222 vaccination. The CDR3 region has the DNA TGTGCCAGCCCCCCAAGGAACACCGGGGAGCTGTTTTTT. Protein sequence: CASPPRNTGELFF.